The 26 T cell receptor beta chains below were found in one sample sequenced in a study of CD8 T cells in Susac syndrome. RNA was extracted with the RNeasy kit, and a quantity of roughly 0.5 to 1 ug was reverse transcribed using random hexamers. Each CDR3 protein is one row after TCRdb ran MiXCR on the immunoSEQ multiplex PCR reads. Altogether about 130,000 distinct CDR3 sequences are present, just under 95% being singletons, with the ten largest covering roughly 0.08%. Sequencing was performed on CD4+ T cells from PBMCs. These receptors were collected from a human donor in good health.

The chain carries TRBV12-3 or TRBV12-4 and TRBJ1-2; D gene ambiguous. The CDR3 is 15 amino acids. V was cut by 1 base and J by 4 bases, with 13 bases left in between. CDR3 amino acids: CASSLVMGSGYGYTF. For the CDR3, the DNA is TGTGCCAGCAGTTTAGTAATGGGTTCTGGCTATGGCTACACCTTC.

The rearrangement joins TRBV6-5 to TRBJ1-3, with D unclear. This CDR3 is built from 12 residues. V lost 10 bases and J 4 bases, leaving 11 bases between the germline ends. The germline V gene has CDR1 MNHEY and CDR2 SVGAGI. CDR3 sequence reads: CATQSPGNTIYF. CDR3 coding DNA: TGTGCCACCCAAAGCCCCGGAAACACCATATATTTT.

The chain combines TRBV19 with TRBJ2-2, with no clear D. The CDR3 consists of 14 residues. Deletions cut 4 bases from V and 4 bases from J, with 10 bases between. Germline assignment: CDR1 LNHDA and CDR2 SQIVND (reference sequence). The CDR3 here is CASSTGYPTGELFF. CDR3 coding DNA: TGTGCCAGTAGTACCGGTTACCCCACCGGGGAGCTGTTTTTT.

This clonotype showed up just once. V is TRBV19 and J is TRBJ1-2; TRBD1 is a possible D gene (5 bases). V lost 6 bases to trimming and J lost 0 bases, with 11 bases between them. The CDR3 has 14 residues. The germline gives CDR1 LNHDA, CDR2 SQIVND (reference sequence). The CDR3, as DNA: TGTGCCAGTAGAACTCTAGGGGCTAACTATGGCTACACCTTC. Amino acids: CASRTLGANYGYTF. The full variable domain, completed using reference TRBV19 and TRBJ1-2, is DGGITQSPKYLFRKEGQNVTLSCEQNLNHDAMYWYRQDPGQGLRLIYYSQIVNDFQKGDIAEGYSVSREKKESFPLTVTSAQKNPTAFYLCASRTLGANYGYTFGSGTRLTVV.

The chain combines TRBV30 with TRBJ1-3; D gene uncertain. Germline CDR1 reads GTSNPN; CDR2 reads SVGIG (reference sequence). The CDR3 runs to 13 residues. With 6 bases removed from V and 0 bases from J, the gap between germline ends came to 9 bases. CDR3 region: CACATSSGNTIYF. The CDR3 nucleotides read TGTGCCTGTGCAACCTCCTCTGGAAACACCATATATTTT.

The chain recombines TRBV29-1 with TRBJ2-7; 7 bases fit TRBD2. From germline, CDR1 is SQVTM and CDR2 ANQGSEA. The V segment lost 6 bases and the J segment 6 bases; nucleotides outside the gene matches: 8. The CDR3 sequence is 12 residues long. As DNA, the CDR3 is TGCAGCGTCGGGGAGGGATTAGGCGAGCAGTACTTC. Translation: CSVGEGLGEQYF.

The rearrangement joins TRBV12-3 or TRBV12-4 to TRBJ2-1; D tentatively fits TRBD1 or TRBD2 (5 bases each). CDR3 length equals 15 residues. Trimming took 3 bases from V and 7 from J, leaving 16 bases between them. CDR3 nucleotide sequence: TGTGCCAGCAGTTTTTTCGGGGCCTCGGGGAATGAGCAGTTCTTC. Its translation: CASSFFGASGNEQFF.

The rearrangement joins TRBV30 to TRBJ1-2; D is unresolved. Trimming took off 6 bases at V and 2 bases at J, with 7 bases between the two ends. CDR3 length: 11 amino acids. Germline lookup yields CDR1 GTSNPN and CDR2 SVGIG (reference sequence). Written as DNA, the CDR3 is TGTGCCTGTTGGGGAAACTATGGCTACACCTTC. Translating gives CACWGNYGYTF.

The chain couples TRBV5-1 to TRBJ2-5, with D possibly being TRBD2 (5 bases). The germline gives CDR1 SGHRS, CDR2 YFSETQ. The CDR3 length is 14 residues. Trimming took off 6 bases at V and 7 bases at J, with 19 bases between the two ends. The CDR3 reads CASTVDWSSGTQYF. The CDR3 DNA reads TGCGCCAGCACCGTGGACTGGTCGTCGGGGACCCAGTACTTC.

The chain has TRBV7-9 and TRBJ1-1; D not certain. Looked up from germline, CDR1 is SEHNR and CDR2 is FQNEAQ (reference sequence). V was cut by 1 base and J by 3 bases, with 9 bases left in between. The CDR3 has 14 residues. CDR3 protein: CASSLGGGDTEAFF. CDR3 DNA: TGTGCCAGCAGCTTAGGGGGAGGAGACACTGAAGCTTTCTTT.

This clonotype was counted once. The chain carries TRBV7-9 and TRBJ2-7; D is unclear. V lost 3 bases and J 0 bases, leaving 15 bases between the germline ends. Germline CDR1 and CDR2: SEHNR and FQNEAQ (reference sequence). The CDR3 runs to 16 residues. CDR3 in amino acids: CASSFGQDGDSYEQYF. The CDR3 region has the DNA TGTGCCAGCAGCTTCGGTCAGGACGGAGACTCCTACGAGCAGTACTTC. The whole variable domain, filled in from reference TRBV7-9 and TRBJ2-7, reads DTGVSQNPRHKITKRGQNVTFRCDPISEHNRLYWYRQTLGQGPEFLTYFQNEAQLEKSRLLSDRFSAERPKGSFSTLEIQRTEQGDSAMYLCASSFGQDGDSYEQYFGPGTRLTVT.

The chain joins TRBV14 to TRBJ2-7, with D unresolved. The CDR3 has 14 residues. The germline CDR1 and CDR2 sequences are SGHDN and FVKESK. V dropped 2 bases and J dropped 6 bases, with 14 bases sitting between them. For the CDR3, the DNA is TGTGCCAGCAGCCAATCCCTCCACTCCGCCGAGCAGTACTTC. Its translation is CASSQSLHSAEQYF.

This clonotype appeared once. The chain is built from TRBV6-6 and TRBJ1-1, with D tentatively TRBD1 (6 bases). V lost 8 bases and J lost 0, with 10 bases in between. Germline V lookup: CDR1 MNHNY, CDR2 SVGAGI (reference sequence). The CDR3 is made up of 13 amino acids. The CDR3 loop reads CASQDSLNTEAFF. As DNA, the CDR3 is TGTGCCAGCCAGGACAGCTTGAACACTGAAGCTTTCTTT.

The V call is TRBV27, the J call TRBJ2-1; D is unresolved. Germline CDR1 is MNHEY and CDR2 is SMNVEV (reference sequence). V was trimmed by 0 bases and J by 5 bases, leaving 5 bases between them. This CDR3 region has 13 residues. CDR3 sequence: CASSLSMDNEQFF. DNA for the CDR3: TGTGCCAGCAGTTTATCGATGGACAATGAGCAGTTCTTC.

Written as DNA, the CDR3 is TGTGCCAGCAGCCGGGCGAGTGGAGAGACCCAGTACTTC. Translating it yields CASSRASGETQYF. V gene TRBV14 combines with J gene TRBJ2-5; the D is unclear. With 4 bases removed from V and 4 bases from J, the gap between germline ends came to 10 bases. The CDR3 extends over 13 amino acids. CDR1 and CDR2 from the germline V gene are SGHDN and FVKESK.

V gene TRBV5-1 combines with J gene TRBJ2-7; D ambiguous. The ends were cut back, 0 bases at V and 1 base at J, with 11 bases in the middle. This CDR3 spans 15 amino acids. CDR1 and CDR2 from the germline V gene are SGHRS and YFSETQ. The CDR3 DNA sequence: TGCGCCAGCAGCTTGGGTGATACTTATTCCTACGAGCAGTACTTC. Encoded protein: CASSLGDTYSYEQYF. The variable domain in full, completed from reference TRBV5-1 and TRBJ2-7, reads KAGVTQTPRYLIKTRGQQVTLSCSPISGHRSVSWYQQTPGQGLQFLFEYFSETQRNKGNFPGRFSGRQFSNSRSEMNVSTLELGDSALYLCASSLGDTYSYEQYFGPGTRLTVT.

The chain uses TRBV4-2 and TRBJ2-5; the match to TRBD2 covers 14 bases. The CDR3 runs 18 residues. Losses at the gene ends were 1 base for V and 5 bases for J; bases not matched to a gene: 9. Germline loops: CDR1 LGHNA, CDR2 YNFKEQ. The CDR3 reads CASSQVEGLAGVGETQYF. DNA for the CDR3: TGTGCCAGCAGCCAAGTTGAGGGACTAGCGGGAGTAGGGGAGACCCAGTACTTC.

The chain uses TRBV10-3 and TRBJ1-1; D may be TRBD1 (6 bases). V lost 6 bases to trimming and J lost 1 base, with 9 bases between them. Germline CDR1 reads ENHRY; CDR2 reads SYGVKD. The CDR3 runs 13 residues. The CDR3 region has the DNA TGTGCCATCAGGCAGGGGAGGAACACTGAAGCTTTCTTT. Its translation is CAIRQGRNTEAFF.

The V gene is TRBV30, the J gene TRBJ1-3; D possibly corresponds to TRBD1 (6 bases). Looked up from germline, CDR1 is GTSNPN and CDR2 is SVGIG (reference sequence). V gave up 2 bases and J gave up 11 bases, with 10 bases separating them. The CDR3 is made up of 11 amino acids. CDR3 sequence (DNA): TGTGCCTGGAGTCCAGGGGTCGCCATATATTTT. It encodes CAWSPGVAIYF. The full variable domain, completed using reference TRBV30 and TRBJ1-3, is SQTIHQWPATLVQPVGSPLSLECTVEGTSNPNLYWYRQAAGRGLQLLFYSVGIGQISSEVPQNLSASRPQDRQFILSSKKLLLSDSGFYLCAWSPGVAIYFGEGSWLTVV.

This CDR3 is CASSPGLYQPQHF. CDR3 bases: TGTGCCAGCAGTCCGGGACTATATCAGCCCCAGCATTTT. This chain joins TRBV2 and TRBJ1-5; D is possibly TRBD1 (5 bases). Germline CDR1 is SNHLY and CDR2 is FYNNEI. The CDR3 contains 13 residues. V was trimmed by 5 bases and J by 5 bases, leaving 10 bases between them.

J is TRBJ2-5 and V is TRBV4-1; TRBD1 or TRBD2 may be the D gene (5 bases each). The CDR3 sequence is 15 residues long. Trimming left V 0 bases short and J 3 bases short, with 11 bases between. Germline values: CDR1 MGHRA, CDR2 YSYEKL. The CDR3 DNA reads TGCGCCAGCAGCCAAGAAGGGACGATTGAAGAGACCCAGTACTTC. Its protein product is CASSQEGTIEETQYF.

This clonotype was counted once. The genes are TRBV7-9 and TRBJ2-1; D remains ambiguous. The CDR3 consists of 11 residues. The V gene's germline CDR1 is SEHNR and CDR2 FQNEAQ (reference sequence). V gave up 3 bases and J gave up 5 bases, with 2 bases separating them. This CDR3 is CASSFNNEQFF. The CDR3 DNA sequence: TGTGCCAGCAGCTTCAACAATGAGCAGTTCTTC.

This clonotype was observed once. This chain uses TRBV20-1 with TRBJ2-1; D not certain. The germline V gene has CDR1 DFQATT and CDR2 SNEGSKA (reference sequence). Trimming removed 0 bases from V and 6 bases from J, with 6 bases in between. The CDR3 has 12 residues. CDR3 nucleotide sequence: TGCAGTGCTAGAGATTGGGGCAATGAGCAGTTCTTC. Its translation: CSARDWGNEQFF.

J is TRBJ1-4 and V is TRBV7-2, with D uncertain. The CDR3 runs 13 residues. V lost 1 base and J 10 bases, leaving 10 bases between the germline ends. Per germline, CDR1 SGHTA and CDR2 FQGNSA. In nucleotides, the CDR3 is TGTGCCAGCAGCTTAGTTCAGGATGCAAAACTGTTTTTT. Protein sequence: CASSLVQDAKLFF.

This chain uses TRBV5-6 with TRBJ1-2; maybe TRBD1 (6 bases). V lost 4 bases, J lost 1 base, and 11 bases lay in between. Per germline, CDR1 SGHDT and CDR2 YYEEEE. There are 14 residues in the CDR3. The CDR3 is CASSGGGGNYGYTF. CDR3 nucleotides: TGTGCCAGCAGCGGAGGAGGGGGTAACTATGGCTACACCTTC.

This clonotype was seen once. The chain couples TRBV6-2 or TRBV6-3 to TRBJ2-1, with D maybe TRBD2 (5 bases). The germline CDR1 and CDR2 sequences are MNHEY and SVGEGT. Deletions cut 6 bases from V and 13 bases from J, with 19 bases between. The CDR3 consists of 13 residues. CDR3 sequence (DNA): TGTGCCAGCAGGGCTAGACTATCCGAGGGACAGTTCTTC. Amino acids: CASRARLSEGQFF.